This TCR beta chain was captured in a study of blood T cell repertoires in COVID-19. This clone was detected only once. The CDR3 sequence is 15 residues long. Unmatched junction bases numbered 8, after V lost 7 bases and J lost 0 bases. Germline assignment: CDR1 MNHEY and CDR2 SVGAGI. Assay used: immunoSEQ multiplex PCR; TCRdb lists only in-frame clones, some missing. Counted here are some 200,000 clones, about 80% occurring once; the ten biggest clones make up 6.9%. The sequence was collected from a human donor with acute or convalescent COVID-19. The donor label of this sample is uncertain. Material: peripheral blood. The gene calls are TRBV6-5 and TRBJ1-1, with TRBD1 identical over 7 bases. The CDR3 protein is CASTNRDRVNTEAFF. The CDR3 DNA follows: TGTGCCAGCACTAACCGGGACAGAGTGAACACTGAAGCTTTCTTT.